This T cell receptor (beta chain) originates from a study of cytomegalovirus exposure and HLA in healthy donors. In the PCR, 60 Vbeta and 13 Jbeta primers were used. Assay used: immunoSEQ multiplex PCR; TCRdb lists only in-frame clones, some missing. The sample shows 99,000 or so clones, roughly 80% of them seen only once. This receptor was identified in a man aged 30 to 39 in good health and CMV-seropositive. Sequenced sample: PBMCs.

Here the CDR3 DNA reads TGTGCCAGCAGTTTATTTCGGGGATCCAGAGGCAATCAGCCCCAGCATTTT. This sequence encodes CASSLFRGSRGNQPQHF. The chain has TRBV28 and TRBJ1-5, with D unclear. Trimming took off 1 base at V and 2 bases at J, with 15 bases between the two ends. This CDR3 spans 17 amino acids. Germline V gene data show CDR1 as MDHEN and CDR2 as SYDVKM.